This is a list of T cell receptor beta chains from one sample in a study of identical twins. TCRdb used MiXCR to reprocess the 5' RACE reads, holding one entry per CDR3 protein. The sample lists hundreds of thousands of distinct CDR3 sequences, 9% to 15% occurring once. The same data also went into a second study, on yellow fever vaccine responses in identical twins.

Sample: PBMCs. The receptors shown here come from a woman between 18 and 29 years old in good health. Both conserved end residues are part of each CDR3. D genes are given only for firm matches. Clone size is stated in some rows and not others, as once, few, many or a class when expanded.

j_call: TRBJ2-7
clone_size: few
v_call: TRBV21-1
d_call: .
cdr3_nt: TGTGCCAGCATGCTCGGACATCCGGGCAGGATCAACTACGAGCAGTACTTC
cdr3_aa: CASMLGHPGRINYEQYF

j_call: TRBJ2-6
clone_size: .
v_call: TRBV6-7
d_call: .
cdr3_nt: TGTGCCAGCAGTTACCCACGACAGGACTCTGGGGCCAACGTCCTGACTTTC
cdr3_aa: CASSYPRQDSGANVLTF

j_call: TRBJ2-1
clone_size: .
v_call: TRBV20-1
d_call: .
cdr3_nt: TGCAGTGCTAGACCGGGATCATACAATGAGCAGTTCTTC
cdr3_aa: CSARPGSYNEQFF

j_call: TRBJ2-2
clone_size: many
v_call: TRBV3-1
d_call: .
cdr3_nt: TGTGCCAGCAGCCTCTTCGCGAACACCGGGGAGCTGTTTTTT
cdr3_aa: CASSLFANTGELFF

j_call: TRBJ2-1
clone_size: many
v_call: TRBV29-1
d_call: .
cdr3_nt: TGCAGCGTTGGGACAGTGGCGACCTACAATGAGCAGTTCTTC
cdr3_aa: CSVGTVATYNEQFF

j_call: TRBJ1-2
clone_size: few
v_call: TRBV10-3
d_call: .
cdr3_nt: TGTGCCATCAGTGTGGACGCCGACTATGGCTACACCTTC
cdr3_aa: CAISVDADYGYTF

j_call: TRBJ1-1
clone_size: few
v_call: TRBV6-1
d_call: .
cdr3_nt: TGTGCCAGCAGTCAGAACTTTCAGGGACCGATGAACACTGAAGCTTTCTTT
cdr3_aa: CASSQNFQGPMNTEAFF

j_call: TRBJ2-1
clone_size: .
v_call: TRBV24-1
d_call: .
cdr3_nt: TGTGCCACCAGTGACCAGGGGGGCCACTCCTACAATGAGCAGTTCTTC
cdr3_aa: CATSDQGGHSYNEQFF

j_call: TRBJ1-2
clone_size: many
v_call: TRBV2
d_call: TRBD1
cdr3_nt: TGTGCCAGCAGCCCCGGGACAGGGACCTATGGCTACACCTTC
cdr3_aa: CASSPGTGTYGYTF

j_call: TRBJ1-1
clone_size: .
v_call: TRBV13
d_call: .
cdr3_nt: TGTGCCAGCAGCATCATCCAAGCGGAAGCTTTCTTT
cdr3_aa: CASSIIQAEAFF

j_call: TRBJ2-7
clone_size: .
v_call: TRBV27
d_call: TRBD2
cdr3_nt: TGTGCCAGCAGTCCCTTGACTAGCGGAGACGAGCAGTACTTC
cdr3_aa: CASSPLTSGDEQYF

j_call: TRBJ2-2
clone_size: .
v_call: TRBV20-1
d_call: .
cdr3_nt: TGCAGTGCTAGAGATGGGGCGGCCGGGGAGCTGTTTTTT
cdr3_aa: CSARDGAAGELFF

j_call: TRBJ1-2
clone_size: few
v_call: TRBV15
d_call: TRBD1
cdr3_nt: TGTGCCACCAGCAGAGGCACAGGGGAGAATGGCTACACCTTC
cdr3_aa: CATSRGTGENGYTF

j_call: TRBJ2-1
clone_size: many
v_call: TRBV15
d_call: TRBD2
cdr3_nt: TGTGCCACCAGCGGTCGCACTAGCGGGATTCTCTACAATGAGCAGTTCTTC
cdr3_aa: CATSGRTSGILYNEQFF

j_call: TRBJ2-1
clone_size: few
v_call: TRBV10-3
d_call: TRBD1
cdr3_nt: TGTGCCATCAGTGAAGTAGGGACAGAGAAGTTCTTC
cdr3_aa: CAISEVGTEKFF

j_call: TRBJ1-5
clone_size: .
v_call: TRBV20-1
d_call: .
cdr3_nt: TGCAGTGCTAGAGATAAGAACCTGGGGCCCCAGCATTTT
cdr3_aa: CSARDKNLGPQHF

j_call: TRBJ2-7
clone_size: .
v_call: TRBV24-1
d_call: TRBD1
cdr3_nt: TGTGCCACCAGTGAAGGGGGACAGGTTCCCTACGAGCAGTACTTC
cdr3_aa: CATSEGGQVPYEQYF

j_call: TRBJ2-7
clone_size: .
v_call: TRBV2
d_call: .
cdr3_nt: TGTGCCAGCGGGACAACTAGATACTACGAGCAGTACTTC
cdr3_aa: CASGTTRYYEQYF

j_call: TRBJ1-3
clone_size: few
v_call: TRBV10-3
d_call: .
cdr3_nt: TGTGCCATCAGGGGTATCCAATCCGGAAACACCATATATTTT
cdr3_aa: CAIRGIQSGNTIYF

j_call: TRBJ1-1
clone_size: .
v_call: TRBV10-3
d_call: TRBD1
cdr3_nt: TGTGCCATCAGTGCGGTAGGACAGGGCGGAGAAGCTTTCTTT
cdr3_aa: CAISAVGQGGEAFF

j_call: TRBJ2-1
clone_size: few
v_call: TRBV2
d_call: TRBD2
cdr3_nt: TGTGCCAGCAGTGTTGGGACTAGCAATGAGCAGTTCTTC
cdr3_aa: CASSVGTSNEQFF

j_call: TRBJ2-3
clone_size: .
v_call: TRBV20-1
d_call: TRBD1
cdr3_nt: TGCAGTGTAACCCGAGGACAGGGGAGAACAGATACGCAGTATTTT
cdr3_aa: CSVTRGQGRTDTQYF

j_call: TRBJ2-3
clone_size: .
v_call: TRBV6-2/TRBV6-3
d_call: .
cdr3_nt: TGTGCCAGCAGTTGGGTTGCAGATACGCAGTATTTT
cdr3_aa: CASSWVADTQYF

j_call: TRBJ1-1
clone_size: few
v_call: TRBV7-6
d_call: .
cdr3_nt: TGTGCCAGCAGCAACCCCTCCACTGAAGCTTTCTTT
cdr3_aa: CASSNPSTEAFF

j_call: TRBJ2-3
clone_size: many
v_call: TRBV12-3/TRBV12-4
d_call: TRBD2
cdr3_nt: TGTGCCAGCAGTCCGCTGGGGGGGGGAACAGATACGCAGTATTTT
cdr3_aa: CASSPLGGGTDTQYF

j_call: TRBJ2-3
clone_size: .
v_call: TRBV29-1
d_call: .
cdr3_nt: TGCAGCGTTGCCGCCCTCATAGGTGGGACAGATACGCAGTATTTT
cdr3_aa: CSVAALIGGTDTQYF

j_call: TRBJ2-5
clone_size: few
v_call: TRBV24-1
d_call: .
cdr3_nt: TGTGCCACCAGTGGGGTCTCTGGGACCCAGTACTTC
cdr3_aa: CATSGVSGTQYF

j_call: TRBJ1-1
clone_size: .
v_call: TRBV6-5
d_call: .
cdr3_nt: TGTGCCAGCAGTTACTCCGCGTGGACAGCATCGGGTCTTGAAGCTTTCTTT
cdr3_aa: CASSYSAWTASGLEAFF

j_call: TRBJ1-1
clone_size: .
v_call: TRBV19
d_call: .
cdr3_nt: TGTGCCAGTAGGAGAGCGGACGGACGAACTGAAGCTTTCTTT
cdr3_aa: CASRRADGRTEAFF

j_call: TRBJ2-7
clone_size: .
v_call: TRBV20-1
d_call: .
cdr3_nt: TGCAGTGCTAGAAGGGTGGGATACTACCTATTAGAGGAGCGGTACTTC
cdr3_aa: CSARRVGYYLLEERYF

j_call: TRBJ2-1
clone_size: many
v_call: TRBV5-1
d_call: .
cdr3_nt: TGCGCCAGCAGCTTAAGTTTCGGGACGGCTGGGAGATACAATGAGCAGTTCTTC
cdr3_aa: CASSLSFGTAGRYNEQFF

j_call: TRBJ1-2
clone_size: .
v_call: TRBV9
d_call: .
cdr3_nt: TGTGCCAGCAGCGTAGTACAGGGTAAAAACTATGGCTACACCTTC
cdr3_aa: CASSVVQGKNYGYTF